This TCR beta chain stems from a study of glioma-infiltrating T cells after dendritic cell vaccination. Study-wide results and limits: Few patients contributed both blood and tumor specimens.

Profiled with immunoSEQ multiplex PCR; TCRdb holds only in-frame clones, not every one. The table shows 50,000 to 80,000 clones, with 82% occurring only once. About this clone: The antigen is unknown.

None of the glioblastoma patients had an isocitrate dehydrogenase mutation. This CDR3 is 14 amino acids long. Looked up from germline, CDR1 is SGHNT and CDR2 is YENEEA. V was pared by 3 bases and J by 5 bases, with 14 bases between. V and J are TRBV11-3 and TRBJ2-7, with a possible D match to TRBD1 (5 bases). Sequenced here: blood, sampled before dendritic cell vaccination. The TCR originated in a human donor with glioblastoma. The CDR3 DNA reads TGTGCCAGCAGCTTCGGTCAGGGTTTCAACGAGCAGTACTTC. Protein: CASSFGQGFNEQYF. The full variable domain, with the rest looked up from reference TRBV11-3 and TRBJ2-7, is EAGVVQSPRYKIIEKKQPVAFWCNPISGHNTLYWYLQNLGQGPELLIRYENEEAVDDSQLPKDRFSAERLKGVDSTLKIQPAELGDSAVYLCASSFGQGFNEQYFGPGTRLTVT.